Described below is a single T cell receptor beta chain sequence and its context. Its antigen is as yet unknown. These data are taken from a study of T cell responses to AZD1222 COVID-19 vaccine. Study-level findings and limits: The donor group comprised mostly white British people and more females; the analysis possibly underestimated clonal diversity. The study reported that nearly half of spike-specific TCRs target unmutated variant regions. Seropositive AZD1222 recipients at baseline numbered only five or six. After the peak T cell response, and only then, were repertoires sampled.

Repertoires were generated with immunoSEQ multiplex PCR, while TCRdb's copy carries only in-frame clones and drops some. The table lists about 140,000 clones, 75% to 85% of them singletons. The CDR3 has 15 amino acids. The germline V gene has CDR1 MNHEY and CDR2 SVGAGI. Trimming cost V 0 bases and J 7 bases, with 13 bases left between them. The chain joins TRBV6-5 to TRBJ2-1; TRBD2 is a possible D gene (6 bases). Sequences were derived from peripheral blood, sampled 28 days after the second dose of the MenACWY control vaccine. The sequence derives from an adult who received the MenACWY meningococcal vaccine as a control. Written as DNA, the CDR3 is TGTGCCAGCAGTTACTCGCCAGCGGGTAGGAATGAGCAGTTCTTC. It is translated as CASSYSPAGRNEQFF.